Each of the 25 T cell receptor beta chains below was sequenced from the same sample in a study of shared clonotypes between healthy human individuals. Cells designated naive CD8 were CD45RO-negative and were positively selected for CCR7, with terminally differentiated effector memory CD45RA+ cells excluded. Assay: immunoSEQ multiplex PCR; the TCRdb copy retains only in-frame clones and omits some. The sample holds about 2.1 million clones, 90% to 95% seen once. What was sequenced was naive CD8+ T cells from PBMCs. The receptors here all came from a man younger than 35 in good health. Some clones in this sample may be carry-over from other donors' samples.

Turning to this clone: Other DNA sequences in this specimen translate into the identical CDR3. The chain recombines TRBV27 with TRBJ1-3, with D tentatively TRBD1 (6 bases). Looked up from germline, CDR1 is MNHEY and CDR2 is SMNVEV (reference sequence). Trimming shortened V by 5 bases and J by 2 bases, and 10 bases separated the two germline ends. CDR3 size: 14 residues. CDR3 sequence (DNA): TGTGCCAGCAGTCCCCGGGGGCCTGGAAACACCATATATTTT. Translating it yields CASSPRGPGNTIYF.

The rearrangement uses TRBV6-6 and TRBJ2-5; TRBD2 matches at 9 bases. V lost 10 bases to trimming and J lost 0 bases; unmatched junction nucleotides: 6. The CDR3 covers 14 residues. Germline-derived CDR1 and CDR2 are MNHNY and SVGAGI (reference sequence). CDR3 in DNA: TGTGCCATTTCTAGCGGGACCAACCAAGAGACCCAGTACTTC. It translates to CAISSGTNQETQYF.

The V call is TRBV11-2, the J call TRBJ2-7, with D perhaps matching TRBD1 (5 bases). Per germline, CDR1 SGHAT and CDR2 FQNNGV. Trimming took 6 bases from V and 2 from J, leaving 17 bases between them. The length of the CDR3 is 15 residues. CDR3 loop: CASSSQGGRPYEQYF. The CDR3 DNA follows: TGTGCCAGCAGTTCCCAGGGCGGCAGACCCTACGAGCAGTACTTC.

The chain has TRBV9 and TRBJ1-2; D perhaps matches TRBD1 (5 bases). In germline, CDR1 is SGDLS, CDR2 YYNGEE. Deletions cut 0 bases from V and 4 bases from J, with 22 bases between. The CDR3 sequence is 18 residues long. The CDR3 here is CASSVAHQADTPGYGYTF. The CDR3 DNA reads as TGTGCCAGCAGCGTAGCTCACCAGGCGGACACACCGGGCTATGGCTACACCTTC.

This clone was seen a single time. The J gene is TRBJ1-1, the V gene TRBV27; no reliable D call. CDR3 size: 16 residues. Germline CDR1 is MNHEY and CDR2 is SMNVEV (reference sequence). The ends were cut back, 2 bases at V and 0 bases at J, with 13 bases in the middle. The CDR3, as DNA: TGTGCCAGCAGTTTAAGAGGACCGAGCTTGAACACTGAAGCTTTCTTT. Encoded protein: CASSLRGPSLNTEAFF.

This clone was seen only once. This chain links TRBV28 with TRBJ2-5, with TRBD1 matching 7 bases. CDR3 length: 14 residues. Per the germline V gene, CDR1 is MDHEN and CDR2 is SYDVKM. V lost 6 bases and J lost 5; bases outside the gene matches: 9. This CDR3 is CASSEQGFGETQYF. The CDR3 nucleotides read TGTGCCAGCAGCGAACAGGGGTTCGGGGAGACCCAGTACTTC.

This chain connects TRBV30 to TRBJ2-3, with D perhaps being TRBD1 or TRBD2 (5 bases each). The V gene lost 3 bases and the J gene lost 4 bases, with 29 bases spanning the gap. Per germline, CDR1 GTSNPN and CDR2 SVGIG (reference sequence). The CDR3 spans 19 residues. CDR3 nucleotides: TGTGCCTGGAGCGATCCCTTCCTAGGGACCCCGGTTTCATCAGATACGCAGTATTTT. Its protein is CAWSDPFLGTPVSSDTQYF. The variable domain in full, with the rest retrieved from reference TRBV30 and TRBJ2-3, is SQTIHQWPATLVQPVGSPLSLECTVEGTSNPNLYWYRQAAGRGLQLLFYSVGIGQISSEVPQNLSASRPQDRQFILSSKKLLLSDSGFYLCAWSDPFLGTPVSSDTQYFGPGTRLTVL.

V usage is TRBV5-6 and J usage is TRBJ1-3; D unclear. This CDR3 has 16 residues. Trimming stripped 0 bases from V and 0 bases from J, with 10 bases between. In germline, CDR1 is SGHDT, CDR2 YYEEEE. CDR3 amino acids: CASSLDGAHSGNTIYF. CDR3 DNA sequence: TGTGCCAGCAGCTTGGACGGAGCTCACTCTGGAAACACCATATATTTT.

This clone was seen just once. The rearrangement uses TRBV28 and TRBJ1-5; no clear D gene. Germline CDR1 MDHEN, CDR2 SYDVKM. This CDR3 has 13 residues. Trimming cost V 1 base and J 10 bases, with 11 bases left between them. The CDR3 DNA follows: TGTGCCAGCAGTTTATTGGCGTTTAACCCCCAGCATTTT. As protein: CASSLLAFNPQHF.

The gene calls are TRBV5-1 and TRBJ1-3; 7 nucleotides align to TRBD1. V gave up 0 bases and J gave up 3 bases; unmatched junction bases: 3. The CDR3 covers 15 residues. Germline CDR1 is SGHRS and CDR2 is YFSETQ. CDR3 sequence reads: CASSLEQGLGNTIYF. CDR3 DNA: TGCGCCAGCAGCTTGGAACAGGGGCTTGGAAACACCATATATTTT.

Here the CDR3 reads CASSLGFNSGETQYF. CDR3 sequence (DNA): TGTGCCAGCAGTTTAGGCTTCAACTCCGGGGAGACCCAGTACTTC. This chain connects TRBV28 to TRBJ2-5; D uncertain. V lost 2 bases, J lost 5 bases, and 15 bases lay in between. This CDR3 comprises 15 residues. CDR1 MDHEN and CDR2 SYDVKM come from the germline V gene.

This clone was recorded many times. J is TRBJ2-3 and V is TRBV28, with TRBD2 matching 11 bases. Looked up from germline, CDR1 is MDHEN and CDR2 is SYDVKM. This CDR3 is built from 19 residues. V lost 6 bases to trimming and J lost 0 bases; unmatched junction nucleotides: 14. CDR3 sequence: CASSRKTSGTQTSTDTQYF. Written as DNA, the CDR3 is TGTGCCAGCAGCCGAAAGACTAGCGGGACCCAAACTAGCACAGATACGCAGTATTTT.

This chain links TRBV9 with TRBJ1-2, with D maybe TRBD1 (6 bases). The CDR3 totals 13 residues. Germline loops: CDR1 SGDLS, CDR2 YYNGEE. V was clipped by 7 bases and J by 8 bases, with 18 bases between them. The CDR3 loop reads CASATLGAGGYTF. CDR3 in DNA: TGTGCCAGCGCCACCCTGGGGGCCGGAGGCTACACCTTC.

The rearrangement joins TRBV5-4 to TRBJ1-2, with D possibly matching TRBD1 (5 bases). CDR1 is SGHNT, CDR2 YYREEE, per germline (reference sequence). V was pared by 0 bases and J by 4 bases, with 13 bases between. This CDR3 comprises 15 residues. CDR3 in amino acids: CASSLEPPGTYGYTF. Here the CDR3 DNA reads TGTGCCAGCAGCTTGGAACCCCCAGGGACCTATGGCTACACCTTC.

The chain joins TRBV7-9 to TRBJ2-1; D might be TRBD1 or TRBD2, each matching 5 bases. There are 16 residues in the CDR3. Between the trimmed V and J ends, which lost 3 bases and 8 bases, there was a span of 20 bases. The germline CDR1 and CDR2 sequences are SEHNR and FQNEAQ (reference sequence). Written as DNA, the CDR3 is TGTGCCAGCAGCTTGGTTCGCAGCGGACATTGGGATGAGCAGTTCTTC. It is translated as CASSLVRSGHWDEQFF.

The DNA for the CDR3 is TGTGCCAGCAGCCCATGGACTAGCGGGAGGCGCGGGGTGATTGAGCAGTTCTTC. It is translated as CASSPWTSGRRGVIEQFF. The chain carries TRBV7-3 and TRBJ2-1, with 14 bases lining up with TRBD2. This CDR3 comprises 18 residues. CDR1 SGHTA and CDR2 FQGTGA come from the germline V gene. V was clipped by 5 bases and J by 9 bases; unmatched bases: 15.

CDR3 bases: TGCGCCAGCAGCCATACCGGGGAGAGCCTTCAAGAGACCCAGTACTTC. Translation: CASSHTGESLQETQYF. This chain links TRBV4-1 with TRBJ2-5; possible D gene TRBD2, 5 bases. Germline values: CDR1 MGHRA, CDR2 YSYEKL. Trimming removed 3 bases at V and 2 bases at J, with 16 bases between. This CDR3 spans 16 amino acids.

The rearrangement joins TRBV4-1 to TRBJ2-5; unclear D gene. Looked up from germline, CDR1 is MGHRA and CDR2 is YSYEKL. Between the trimmed V and J ends, which lost 7 bases and 0 bases, there was a span of 15 bases. The CDR3 loop spans 15 amino acids. For the CDR3, the DNA is TGCGCCAGCACGAAGACCGGCGAGTACCAAGAGACCCAGTACTTC. Protein sequence: CASTKTGEYQETQYF.

The gene calls are TRBV27 and TRBJ1-1; TRBD1 might be the D (5 bases). CDR3 length: 15 amino acids. From germline, CDR1 is MNHEY and CDR2 SMNVEV (reference sequence). V lost 3 bases to trimming and J lost 4 bases, with 15 bases between them. The CDR3 DNA is TGTGCCAGCAGTTTCGGGACCCTTTGGAGCACTGAAGCTTTCTTT. This translates into CASSFGTLWSTEAFF.

The gene calls are TRBV4-3 and TRBJ2-5; 14 nucleotides match TRBD2. Trimming cost V 5 bases and J 5 bases; bases outside gene matches: 7. Germline V gene lookup returns CDR1 LGHNA and CDR2 YSLEER. The CDR3 contains 16 residues. The CDR3, as DNA: TGCGCCAGCAGCAGATCGGGACTAGCGGGAGCGGAGACCCAGTACTTC. The encoded protein is CASSRSGLAGAETQYF.

The chain is built from TRBV13 and TRBJ2-7; weak D call: TRBD1 (5 bases). The CDR3 totals 16 residues. V shed 3 bases and J shed 0 bases, with 15 bases lying between them. The germline V gene encodes CDR1 PRHDT and CDR2 FYEKMQ (reference sequence). The CDR3 reads CASSFHVGDSSYEQYF. In DNA form, the CDR3 reads TGTGCCAGCAGCTTTCATGTTGGTGACAGCTCCTACGAGCAGTACTTC.

DNA for the CDR3: TGTGCCAGCAGTTTGGCTGGACAGTCCGATAGCAATCAGCCCCAGCATTTT. As protein: CASSLAGQSDSNQPQHF. This chain links TRBV28 with TRBJ1-5; perhaps TRBD1 as D (6 bases). This CDR3 contains 17 residues. V shed 3 bases and J shed 0 bases, with 15 bases lying between them. Germline V CDR1 and CDR2: MDHEN, SYDVKM.

The chain joins TRBV28 to TRBJ2-5, with TRBD1 as a possible D gene (6 bases). The germline gives CDR1 MDHEN, CDR2 SYDVKM. This CDR3 region has 15 residues. The ends were cut back, 6 bases at V and 5 bases at J, with 19 bases in the middle. CDR3 nucleotides: TGTGCCAGCAGGGACGAGGACAGACGAGGGGAGACCCAGTACTTC. Protein product: CASRDEDRRGETQYF.

This clone was detected once. The rearrangement uses TRBV19 and TRBJ1-4; D not resolved. This CDR3 has 17 amino acids. The germline CDR1 and CDR2 sequences are LNHDA and SQIVND (reference sequence). V lost 5 bases to trimming and J lost 0 bases, with 16 bases between them. This chain's CDR3 is CASSSLGGGATNEKLFF. CDR3 bases: TGTGCCAGTAGTTCCTTAGGCGGAGGTGCAACTAATGAAAAACTGTTTTTT.

This clone occurred a few times. The rearrangement uses TRBV2 and TRBJ2-3; the D is unclear. The CDR3 length is 16 residues. Trimming took 0 bases from V and 10 from J, leaving 20 bases between them. Per germline, CDR1 SNHLY and CDR2 FYNNEI. CDR3 nucleotide sequence: TGTGCCAGCAGTGAAGCGCGAAGGTTGGGTTCCCTCCCGCAGTATTTT. It is translated as CASSEARRLGSLPQYF.